This record covers a single T cell receptor beta chain. The sample originates from a study of T cells in Graves' hyperthyroidism and ophthalmopathy. A lack of ophthalmopathy progression within 18 months defined stable Graves' hyperthyroidism. CDR3 size: 13 residues. The germline V gene has CDR1 SNHLY and CDR2 FYNNEI. Trimming cost V 3 bases and J 7 bases, with 10 bases left between them. Using RNA transcripts as the source, TCR beta CDR3 regions were amplified. A first-round RT-PCR of the TCR CDR3 used the HTBI primer set. TCRdb ran MiXCR on the multiplex PCR reads and lists one entry per CDR3 protein. The sample includes about 49,000 distinct CDR3 sequences, approximately 58% of them seen just once.

The gene calls are TRBV2 and TRBJ1-5, with D unresolved. This receptor was taken from a man aged 18 to 29 with Graves' hyperthyroidism. Material: peripheral blood or thyroid tissue (not recorded which). CDR3: CASSEQVGQPQHF. The CDR3 DNA reads as TGTGCCAGCAGTGAGCAGGTTGGGCAGCCCCAGCATTTT.